Given below is one T cell receptor beta chain in context. Profiled with immunoSEQ multiplex PCR; TCRdb holds only in-frame clones, not every one. The sample comprises about 28,000 clones, roughly 80% of which are singletons, and 2.1% rests with the top ten. Germline values: CDR1 MNHNS, CDR2 SASEGT. CDR3 length: 15 residues. Trimming stripped 5 bases from V and 4 bases from J, with 14 bases between. The data were obtained in a study of high-grade serous ovarian cancer treatment subgroups. Tumor tissue was taken before any definitive surgery or chemotherapy was given. The specimen sequenced was tumor tissue. The TCR originated in a human donor with high-grade serous ovarian cancer. The V call is TRBV6-1, the J call TRBJ2-2; perhaps D is TRBD1 or TRBD2 (7 bases each). In DNA, the CDR3 is TGTGCCAGCAGTTCAGGGGGGGGTCCCACCGGGGAGCTGTTTTTT. This sequence encodes CASSSGGGPTGELFF.